This TCR beta chain came from a study of CD4 and CD8 cells across lung adenocarcinoma regions. From the PCR reads, TCRdb called clonotypes with MiXCR, one entry per CDR3 protein. Among around 19,000 distinct CDR3 sequences listed, around half were seen once. The patients had localized lung adenocarcinoma, a non-small cell subtype. Germline CDR1 ENHRY, CDR2 SYGVKD. The CDR3 has 14 residues. The clonotype comes from a female donor with lung adenocarcinoma. The CD4 and CD8 labels of this study may be unreliable. This chain connects TRBV10-3 to TRBJ2-3; D is unresolved. The end of the DNA is better explained by TRBJ2-5, so the J call may be wrong. The sample consisted of CD8+ T cells from the center of a lung tumor. The CDR3 nucleotides read TGTGCCGGCATAGGGTGCTCAGACCCAGATACCCAGTACTTC. Encoded protein: CAGIGCSDPDTQYF.